This T cell receptor beta chain was recorded in a study of CD8+ T cells in alopecia areata. Study-level information: It was oral tofacitinib, at 5 to 10 mg twice daily, that treated patients received. Severity scoring for treated patients was based on the percentage of affected scalp area.

Trimming pared 10 bases from V and 0 bases from J, leaving 21 bases between. This CDR3 region has 16 residues. The V gene's germline CDR1 is ENHRY and CDR2 SYGVKD. Extraction of RNA preceded its reverse transcription into cDNA, which served as the sequencing template. Assay used: immunoSEQ multiplex PCR; TCRdb lists only in-frame clones, some missing. In the table there are under 350,000 clones, 58% of which are singletons. Indicated treatment: oral pan-JAK inhibitor, 5-10 mg twice daily. The source of this sequence is a human donor with alopecia areata. Here the sequenced sample was CD4+ T cells sorted from blood, taken at week 24, from a patient treated with tofacitinib. The J gene is TRBJ1-1, the V gene TRBV10-3; weak D call: TRBD1 (6 bases). The CDR3 is CATLGRQGSLNTEAFF. The CDR3 nucleotides read TGTGCCACCTTAGGCCGGCAGGGGTCATTGAACACTGAAGCTTTCTTT.